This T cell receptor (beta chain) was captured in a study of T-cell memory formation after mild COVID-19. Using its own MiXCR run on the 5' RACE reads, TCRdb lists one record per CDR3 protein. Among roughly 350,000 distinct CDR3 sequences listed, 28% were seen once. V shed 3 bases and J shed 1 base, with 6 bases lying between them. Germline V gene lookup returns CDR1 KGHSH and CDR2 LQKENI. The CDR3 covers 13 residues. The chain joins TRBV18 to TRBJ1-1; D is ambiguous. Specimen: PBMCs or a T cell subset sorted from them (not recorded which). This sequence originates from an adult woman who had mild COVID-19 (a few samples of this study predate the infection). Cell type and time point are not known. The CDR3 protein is CASSPRSNTEAFF. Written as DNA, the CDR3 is TGTGCCAGCTCACCTCGCTCGAACACTGAAGCTTTCTTT.